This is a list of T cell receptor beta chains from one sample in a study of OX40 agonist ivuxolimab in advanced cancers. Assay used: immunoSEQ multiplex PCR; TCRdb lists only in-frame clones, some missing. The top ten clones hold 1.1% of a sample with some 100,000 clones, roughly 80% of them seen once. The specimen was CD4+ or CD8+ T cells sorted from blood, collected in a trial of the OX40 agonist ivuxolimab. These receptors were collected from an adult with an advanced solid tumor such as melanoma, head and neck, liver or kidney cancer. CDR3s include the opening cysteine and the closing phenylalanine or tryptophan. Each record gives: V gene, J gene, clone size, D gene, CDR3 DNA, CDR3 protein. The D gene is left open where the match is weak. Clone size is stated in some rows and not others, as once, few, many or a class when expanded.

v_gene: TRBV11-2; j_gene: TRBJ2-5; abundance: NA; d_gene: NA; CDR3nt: TGTGCCAGCAGCTTAGAGGGCAGGGTGGGAGAGACCCAGTACTTC; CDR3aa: CASSLEGRVGETQYF
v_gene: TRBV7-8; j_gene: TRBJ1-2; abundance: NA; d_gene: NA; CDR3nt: TGTGCCAGCAGCTTGTGGGCGGGGTATCCCTTC; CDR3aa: CASSLWAGYPF
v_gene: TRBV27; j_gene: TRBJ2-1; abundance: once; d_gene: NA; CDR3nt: TGTGCCAGCAGTTTATCTCCAAGGGATTCAGTACGGAATGAGCAGTTCTTC; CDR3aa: CASSLSPRDSVRNEQFF
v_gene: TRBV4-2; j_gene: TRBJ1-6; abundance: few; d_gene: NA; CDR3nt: TGTGCCAGCAGCCAAGCCGCCAGGCCTAATTCACCCCTCCACTTT; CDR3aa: CASSQAARPNSPLHF
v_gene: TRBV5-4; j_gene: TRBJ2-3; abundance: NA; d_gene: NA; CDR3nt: TGTGCCAGCAGCTCCCGGGGTTCCCTAGATACGCAGTATTTT; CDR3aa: CASSSRGSLDTQYF
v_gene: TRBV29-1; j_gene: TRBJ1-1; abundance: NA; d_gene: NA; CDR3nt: TGCAGCGTCAGACAGGTCACTGAAGCTTTCTTT; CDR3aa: CSVRQVTEAFF
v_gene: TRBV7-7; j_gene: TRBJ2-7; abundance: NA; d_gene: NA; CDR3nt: TGTGCCAGCAGCTTAGCGGGGGGGGCCGAGCAGTACTTC; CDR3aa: CASSLAGGAEQYF
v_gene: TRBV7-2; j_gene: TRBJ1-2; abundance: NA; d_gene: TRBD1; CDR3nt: TGTGCCAGCAGCGATGACAGGGACTATGGCTACACCTTC; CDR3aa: CASSDDRDYGYTF
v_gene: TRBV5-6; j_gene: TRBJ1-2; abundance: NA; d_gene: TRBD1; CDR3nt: TGTGCCAGCAGCCTACAGAACCGGGACAGGGATTTCTATGGCTACACCTTC; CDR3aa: CASSLQNRDRDFYGYTF
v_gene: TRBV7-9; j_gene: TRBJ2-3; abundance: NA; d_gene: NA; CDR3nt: TGTGCCAGCAGCTCCTACAGGGCAGGGGGGGATACGCAGTATTTT; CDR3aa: CASSSYRAGGDTQYF
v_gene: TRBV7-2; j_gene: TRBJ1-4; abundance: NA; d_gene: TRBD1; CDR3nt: TGTGCCAGCAGCTCGGGACAGGGCCCTGAAAAACTGTTTTTT; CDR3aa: CASSSGQGPEKLFF
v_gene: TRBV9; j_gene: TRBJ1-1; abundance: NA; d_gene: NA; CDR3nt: TGTGCCAGCAGCCCGAGGACGGCCCTGGGGACTGAAGCTTTCTTT; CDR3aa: CASSPRTALGTEAFF
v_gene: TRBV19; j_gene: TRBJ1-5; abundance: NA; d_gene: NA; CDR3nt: TGTGCCAGTAGTATATCGAGTCAGCCCCAGCATTTT; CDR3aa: CASSISSQPQHF
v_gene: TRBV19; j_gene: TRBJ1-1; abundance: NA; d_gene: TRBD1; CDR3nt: TGTGCCAGTAGTATAGTCCGGGACAGGGGGAACACTGAAGCTTTCTTT; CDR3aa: CASSIVRDRGNTEAFF
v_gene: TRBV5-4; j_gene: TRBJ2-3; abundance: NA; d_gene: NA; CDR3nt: TGTGCCAGCAGCTTGCGGTCATCTAGCACAGATACGCAGTATTTT; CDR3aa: CASSLRSSSTDTQYF
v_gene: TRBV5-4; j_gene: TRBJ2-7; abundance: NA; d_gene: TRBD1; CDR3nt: TGTGCCAGCAGCACCCGGGACAGGCGCTACGAGCAGTACTTC; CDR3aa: CASSTRDRRYEQYF
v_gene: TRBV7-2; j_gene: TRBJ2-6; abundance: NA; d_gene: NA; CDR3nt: TGTGCCAGCAGCTTGACATCAACTGGGGCCAACGTCCTGACTTTC; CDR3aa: CASSLTSTGANVLTF
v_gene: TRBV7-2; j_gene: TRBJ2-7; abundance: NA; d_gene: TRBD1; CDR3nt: TGTGCCAGCAGCTTAGCCCACGATGGGACAGCCTACGAGCAGTACTTC; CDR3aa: CASSLAHDGTAYEQYF
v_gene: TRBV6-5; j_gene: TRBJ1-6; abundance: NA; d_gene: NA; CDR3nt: TGTGCTACGACATCAGGGGAGAATTCACCCCTCCACTTT; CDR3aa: CATTSGENSPLHF
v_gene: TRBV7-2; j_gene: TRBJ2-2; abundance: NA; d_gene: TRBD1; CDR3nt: TGTGCCAGCAGCTTCGCCGGACAGGGGACCGGGGAGCTGTTTTTT; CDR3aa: CASSFAGQGTGELFF
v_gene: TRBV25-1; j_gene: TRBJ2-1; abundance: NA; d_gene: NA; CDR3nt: TGTGCCAGCATACTGGGCCTAGCGAAGTTCTTC; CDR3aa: CASILGLAKFF
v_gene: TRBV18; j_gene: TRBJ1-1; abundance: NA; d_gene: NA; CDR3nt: TGTGCCAGCTCACTTACGCTGGTTCGCTCAGACACTGAAGCTTTCTTT; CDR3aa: CASSLTLVRSDTEAFF
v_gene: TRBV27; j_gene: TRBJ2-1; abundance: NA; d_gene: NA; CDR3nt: TGTGCCAGCAGGCGCCGTCAGGGAAACAATGAGCAGTTCTTC; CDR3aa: CASRRRQGNNEQFF
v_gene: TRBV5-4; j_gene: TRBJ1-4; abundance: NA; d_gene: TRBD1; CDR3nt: TGTGCCAGCAGCCGGGGACAGAATAATGAAAAACTGTTTTTT; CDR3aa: CASSRGQNNEKLFF
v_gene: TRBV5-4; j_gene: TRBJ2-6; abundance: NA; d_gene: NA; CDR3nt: TGTGCCAGCAGCTTGGATGTACGCTCTGGGGCCAACGTCCTGACTTTC; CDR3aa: CASSLDVRSGANVLTF
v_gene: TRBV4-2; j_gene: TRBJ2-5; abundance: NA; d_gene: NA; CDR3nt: TGTGCCAGCAGCCAAGCCGATGGACAGCAAGAGACCCAGTACTTC; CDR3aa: CASSQADGQQETQYF
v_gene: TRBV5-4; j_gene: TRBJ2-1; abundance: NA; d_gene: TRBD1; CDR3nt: TGTGCCAGCAGCCGAACAGGGGTCAATGAGCAGTTCTTC; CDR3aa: CASSRTGVNEQFF
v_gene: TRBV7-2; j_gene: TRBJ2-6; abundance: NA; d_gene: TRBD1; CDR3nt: TGTGCCAGCAGGCCACAGGGGGCTGGGGCCAACGTCCTGACTTTC; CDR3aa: CASRPQGAGANVLTF
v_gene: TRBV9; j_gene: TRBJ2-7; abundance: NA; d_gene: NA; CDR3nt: TGTGCCAGCAGCGTACGGGCGGGGGCCCTTGAGCAGTACTTC; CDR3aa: CASSVRAGALEQYF
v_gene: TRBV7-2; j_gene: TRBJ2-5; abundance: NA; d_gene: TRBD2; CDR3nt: TGTGCCAGCAGCTTTTCGGGGGGGCAAGAGACCCAGTACTTC; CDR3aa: CASSFSGGQETQYF
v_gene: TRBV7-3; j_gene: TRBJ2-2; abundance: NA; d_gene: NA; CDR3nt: TGTGCCAGCAGCTTAAGAGGGACCGGGGAGCTGTTTTTT; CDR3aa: CASSLRGTGELFF
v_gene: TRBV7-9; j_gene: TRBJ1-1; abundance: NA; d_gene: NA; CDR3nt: TGTGCCAGCGGGGGGGCTAACATGAACACTGAAGCTTTCTTT; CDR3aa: CASGGANMNTEAFF
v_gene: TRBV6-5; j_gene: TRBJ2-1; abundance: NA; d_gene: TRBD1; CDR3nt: TGTGCCAGCAGACTGACAGGGTCCAACAATGAGCAGTTCTTC; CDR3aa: CASRLTGSNNEQFF